This T cell receptor (beta chain) is drawn from a study of cytomegalovirus exposure and HLA in healthy donors. Study findings and constraints: Immune exposure information available was restricted to CMV serostatus. Presence/absence analyses assumed roughly uniform sequencing depth across donors.

Vbeta (60) and Jbeta (13) primers were used in the PCR. Using immunoSEQ multiplex PCR, the repertoire was profiled, and TCRdb retains in-frame clones only, with some absent. The sample has 130,000 or so clones, around 80% seen once. Of note for this clone: The target antigen is unknown.

The germline V gene has CDR1 SGHRS and CDR2 YFSETQ. The CDR3 is 16 amino acids. V dropped 0 bases and J dropped 6; count of bases not matched to a gene: 8. Sequenced: PBMCs. The sequence was collected from a young man in good health and CMV-seronegative. V and J are TRBV5-1 and TRBJ2-2; the match to TRBD2 covers 7 bases. The CDR3 DNA reads as TGCGCCAGCAGCTTGGTAGTGGGAGGGCCGGCCGGGGAGCTGTTTTTT. Protein: CASSLVVGGPAGELFF.